This TCR beta chain appears in the sequencing data of a study of CD8 T cells in ankylosing spondylitis. Molecular-barcoded quantitative 5'-RACE produced these TCR beta libraries. TCRdb passed the 5' RACE reads through MiXCR, listing each CDR3 protein once. This sample has 250,000 or so distinct CDR3 sequences, with approximately 20% found just once. Broader study findings: Apparently characteristic of ankylosing spondylitis blood was a TCR beta motif (about 8 highly homologous variants). Clones linked to disease were reported to show significant enrichment in matched ankylosing spondylitis synovial fluid.

Points on this clonotype: Antigen unknown.

Sequenced input: blood, either unsorted or a sorted T cell fraction (not recorded which). The origin of this receptor is a male donor with ankylosing spondylitis or in good health (not recorded which).

The CDR3 DNA follows: TGCAGCGTTGAGACAGTGAACACTGAAGCTTTCTTT. The encoded protein is CSVETVNTEAFF. The chain carries TRBV29-1 and TRBJ1-1; TRBD1 is a possible D gene (5 bases). Germline V gives CDR1 SQVTM, CDR2 ANQGSEA. Trimming cost V 3 bases and J 0 bases, with 5 bases left between them. CDR3 length: 12 amino acids.